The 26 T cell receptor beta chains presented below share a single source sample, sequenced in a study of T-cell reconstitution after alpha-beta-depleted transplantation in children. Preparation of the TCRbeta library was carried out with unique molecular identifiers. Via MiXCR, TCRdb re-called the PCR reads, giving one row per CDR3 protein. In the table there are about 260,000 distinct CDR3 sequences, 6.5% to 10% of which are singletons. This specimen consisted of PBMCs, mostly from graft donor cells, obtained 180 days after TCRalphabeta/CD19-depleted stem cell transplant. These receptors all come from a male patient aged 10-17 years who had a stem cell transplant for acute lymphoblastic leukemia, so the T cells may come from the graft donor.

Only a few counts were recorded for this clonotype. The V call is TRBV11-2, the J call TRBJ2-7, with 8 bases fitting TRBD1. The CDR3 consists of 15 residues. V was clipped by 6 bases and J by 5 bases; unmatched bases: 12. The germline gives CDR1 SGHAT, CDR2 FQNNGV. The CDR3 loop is CASSPGTGCSDEQYF. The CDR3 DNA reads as TGTGCCAGCAGTCCCGGGACAGGATGTAGCGACGAGCAGTACTTC.

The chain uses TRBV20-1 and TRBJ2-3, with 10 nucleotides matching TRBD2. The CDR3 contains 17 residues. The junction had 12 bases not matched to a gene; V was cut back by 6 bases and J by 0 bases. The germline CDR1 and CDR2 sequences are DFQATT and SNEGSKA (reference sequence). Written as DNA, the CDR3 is TGCAGTGCCAACACTGGACTAGCGGAACTAAGCACAGATACGCAGTATTTT. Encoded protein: CSANTGLAELSTDTQYF.

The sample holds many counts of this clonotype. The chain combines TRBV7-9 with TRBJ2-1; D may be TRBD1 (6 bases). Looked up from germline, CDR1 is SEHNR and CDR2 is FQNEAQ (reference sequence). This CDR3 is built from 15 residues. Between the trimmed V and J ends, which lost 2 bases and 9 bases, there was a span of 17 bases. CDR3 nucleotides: TGTGCCAGCAGCTTAAGTGCCCGCAGGGGATGTGAGCAGTTCTTC. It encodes CASSLSARRGCEQFF.

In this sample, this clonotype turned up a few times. CDR3 amino acids: CASSYSPPTSRENIQYF. Written as DNA, the CDR3 is TGTGCCAGCAGTTACTCCCCCCCGACTAGCCGCGAAAACATTCAGTACTTC. V is TRBV6-5 and J is TRBJ2-4; TRBD2 matches at 7 bases. Germline V gene data show CDR1 as MNHEY and CDR2 as SVGAGI. The CDR3 spans 17 residues. With V trimmed by 0 bases and J by 5 bases, 10 bases remained unmatched.

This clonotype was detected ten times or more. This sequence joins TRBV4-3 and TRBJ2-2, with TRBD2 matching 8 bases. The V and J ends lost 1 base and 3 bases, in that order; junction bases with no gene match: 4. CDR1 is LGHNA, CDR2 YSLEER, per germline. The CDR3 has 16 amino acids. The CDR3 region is CASSQAGGPHTGELFF. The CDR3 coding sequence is TGCGCCAGCAGCCAAGCGGGGGGGCCGCACACCGGGGAGCTGTTTTTT.

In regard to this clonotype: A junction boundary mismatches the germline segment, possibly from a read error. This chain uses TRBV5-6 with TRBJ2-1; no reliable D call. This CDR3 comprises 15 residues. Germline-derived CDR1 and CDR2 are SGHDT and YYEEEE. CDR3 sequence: CVSRLRGYSYYEQFF. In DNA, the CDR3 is TGTGTCAGCAGGTTGCGAGGATACTCCTACTATGAGCAGTTCTTC.

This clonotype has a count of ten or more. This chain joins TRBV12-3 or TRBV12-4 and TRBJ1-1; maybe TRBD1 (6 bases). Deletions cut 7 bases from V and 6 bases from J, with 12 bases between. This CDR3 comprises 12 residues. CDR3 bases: TGTGCCAGCACCAAGGACAGATCTGAAGCTTTCTTT. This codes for CASTKDRSEAFF.

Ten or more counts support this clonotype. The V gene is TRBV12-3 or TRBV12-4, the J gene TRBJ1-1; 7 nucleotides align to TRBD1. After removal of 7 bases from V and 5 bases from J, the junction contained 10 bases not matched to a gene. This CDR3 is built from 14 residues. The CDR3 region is CASILTGMGTEAFF. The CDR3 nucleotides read TGTGCCAGCATTCTGACAGGGATGGGAACTGAAGCTTTCTTT.

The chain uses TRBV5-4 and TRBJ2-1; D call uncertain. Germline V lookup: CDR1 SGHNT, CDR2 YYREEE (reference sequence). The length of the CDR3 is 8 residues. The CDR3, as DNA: TGTGCTCTGGATGAGCAGTTCTTC. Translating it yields CALDEQFF.

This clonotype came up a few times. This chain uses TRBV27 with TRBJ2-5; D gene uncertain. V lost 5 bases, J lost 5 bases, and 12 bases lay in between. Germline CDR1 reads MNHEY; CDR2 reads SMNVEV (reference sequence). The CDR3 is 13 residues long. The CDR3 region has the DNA TGTGCCAGCAGTCGTACCCGGCGGGAGACCCAGTACTTC. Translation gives CASSRTRRETQYF.

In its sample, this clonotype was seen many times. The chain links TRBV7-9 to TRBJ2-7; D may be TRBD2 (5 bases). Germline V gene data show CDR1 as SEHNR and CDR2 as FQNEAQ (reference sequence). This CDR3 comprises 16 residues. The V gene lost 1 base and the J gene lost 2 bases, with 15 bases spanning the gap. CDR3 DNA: TGTGCCAGCAGCTTAGTATCGGGGTCTACAGCCTACGAGCAGTACTTC. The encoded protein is CASSLVSGSTAYEQYF.

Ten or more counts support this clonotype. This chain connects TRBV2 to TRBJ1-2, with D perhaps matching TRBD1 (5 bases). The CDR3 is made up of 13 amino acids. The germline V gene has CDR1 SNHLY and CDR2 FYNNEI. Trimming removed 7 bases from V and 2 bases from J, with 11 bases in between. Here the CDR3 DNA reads TGTGCCAGCATAGGCAGGGCGAACTATGGCTACACCTTC. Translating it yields CASIGRANYGYTF.

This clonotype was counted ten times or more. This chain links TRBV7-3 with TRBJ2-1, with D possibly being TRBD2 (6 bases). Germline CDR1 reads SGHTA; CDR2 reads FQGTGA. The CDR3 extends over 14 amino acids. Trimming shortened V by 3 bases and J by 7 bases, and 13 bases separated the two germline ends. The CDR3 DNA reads TGTGCCAGCAGCTTTGGGGGGATGGGAAATGAGCAGTTCTTC. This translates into CASSFGGMGNEQFF. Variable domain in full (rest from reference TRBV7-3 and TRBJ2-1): GAGVSQTPSNKVTEKGKYVELRCDPISGHTALYWYRQSLGQGPEFLIYFQGTGAADDSGLPNDRFFAVRPEGSVSTLKIQRTERGDSAVYLCASSFGGMGNEQFFGPGTRLTVL.

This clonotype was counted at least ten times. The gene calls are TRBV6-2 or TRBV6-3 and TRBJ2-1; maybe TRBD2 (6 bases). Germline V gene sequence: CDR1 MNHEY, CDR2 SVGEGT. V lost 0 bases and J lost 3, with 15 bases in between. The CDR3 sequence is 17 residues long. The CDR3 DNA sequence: TGTGCCAGCAGTTACTCGAGAGTGGGGGACTTCTACAATGAGCAGTTCTTC. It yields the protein CASSYSRVGDFYNEQFF.

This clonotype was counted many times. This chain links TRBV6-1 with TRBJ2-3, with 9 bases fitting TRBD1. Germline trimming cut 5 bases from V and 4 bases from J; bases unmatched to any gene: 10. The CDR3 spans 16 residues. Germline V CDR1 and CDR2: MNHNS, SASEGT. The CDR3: CASSRPPGQGADTQYF. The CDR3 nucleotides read TGTGCCAGCAGTCGACCCCCGGGACAGGGAGCAGATACGCAGTATTTT.

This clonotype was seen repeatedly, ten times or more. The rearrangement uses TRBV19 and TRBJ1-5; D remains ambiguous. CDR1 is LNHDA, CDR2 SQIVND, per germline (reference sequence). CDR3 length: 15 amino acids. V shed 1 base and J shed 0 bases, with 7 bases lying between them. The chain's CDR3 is CASSIVGYSNQPQHF. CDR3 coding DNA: TGTGCCAGTAGTATAGTAGGGTATAGCAATCAGCCCCAGCATTTT.

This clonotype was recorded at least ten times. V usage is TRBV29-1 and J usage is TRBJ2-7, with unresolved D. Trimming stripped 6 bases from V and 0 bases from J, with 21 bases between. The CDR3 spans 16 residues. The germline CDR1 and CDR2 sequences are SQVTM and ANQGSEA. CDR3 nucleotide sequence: TGCAGCGTGTGGGCGTCTGCGCTAGAACCCTCCTACGAGCAGTACTTC. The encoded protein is CSVWASALEPSYEQYF.

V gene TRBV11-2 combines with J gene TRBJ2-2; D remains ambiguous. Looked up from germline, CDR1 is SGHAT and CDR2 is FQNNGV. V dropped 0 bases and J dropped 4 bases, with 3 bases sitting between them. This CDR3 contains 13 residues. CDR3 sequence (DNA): TGTGCCAGCAGCTTAGAGACCACCGGGGAGCTGTTTTTT. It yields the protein CASSLETTGELFF. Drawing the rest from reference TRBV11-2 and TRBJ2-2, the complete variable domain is EAGVAQSPRYKIIEKRQSVAFWCNPISGHATLYWYQQILGQGPKLLIQFQNNGVVDDSQLPKDRFSAERLKGVDSTLKIQPAKLEDSAVYLCASSLETTGELFFGEGSRLTVL.

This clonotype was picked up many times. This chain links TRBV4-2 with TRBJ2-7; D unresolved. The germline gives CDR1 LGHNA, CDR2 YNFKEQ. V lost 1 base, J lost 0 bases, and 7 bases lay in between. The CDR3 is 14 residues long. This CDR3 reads CASSQVDGSYEQYF. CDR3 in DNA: TGTGCCAGCAGCCAAGTGGACGGCTCCTACGAGCAGTACTTC.

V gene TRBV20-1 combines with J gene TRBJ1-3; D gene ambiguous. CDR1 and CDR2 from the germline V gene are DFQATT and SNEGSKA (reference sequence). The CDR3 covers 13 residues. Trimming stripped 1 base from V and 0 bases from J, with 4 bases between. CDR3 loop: CSARGLSGNTIYF. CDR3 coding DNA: TGCAGTGCTAGAGGTCTCTCTGGAAACACCATATATTTT.

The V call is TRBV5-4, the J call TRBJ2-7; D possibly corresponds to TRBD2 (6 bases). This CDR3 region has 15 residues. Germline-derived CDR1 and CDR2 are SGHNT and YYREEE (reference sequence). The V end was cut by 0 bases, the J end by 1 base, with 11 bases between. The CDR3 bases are TGTGCCAGCAGCTTGGAAGGGACTTATTCCTACGAGCAGTACTTC. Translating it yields CASSLEGTYSYEQYF.

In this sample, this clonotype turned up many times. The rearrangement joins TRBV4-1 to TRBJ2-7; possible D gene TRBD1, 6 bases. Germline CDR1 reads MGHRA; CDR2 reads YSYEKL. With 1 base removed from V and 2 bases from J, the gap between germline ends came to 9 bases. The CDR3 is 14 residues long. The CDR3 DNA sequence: TGCGCCAGCAGCCAAGGGACAGATACCTACGAGCAGTACTTC. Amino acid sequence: CASSQGTDTYEQYF.

The CDR3 protein is CASSVSSWVGRDEQYF. CDR3 sequence (DNA): TGTGCCAGCAGCGTATCGAGTTGGGTAGGAAGGGACGAGCAGTACTTC. This chain links TRBV9 with TRBJ2-7, with D unresolved. V was pared by 1 base and J by 5 bases, with 19 bases between. This CDR3 is built from 16 residues. Germline values: CDR1 SGDLS, CDR2 YYNGEE.

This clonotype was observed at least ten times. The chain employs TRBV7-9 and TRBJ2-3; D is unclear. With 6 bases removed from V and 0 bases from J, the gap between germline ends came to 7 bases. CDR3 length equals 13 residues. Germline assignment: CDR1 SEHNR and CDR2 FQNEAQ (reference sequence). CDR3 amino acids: CASRGMSTDTQYF. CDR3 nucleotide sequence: TGTGCCAGCAGGGGAATGAGCACAGATACGCAGTATTTT.

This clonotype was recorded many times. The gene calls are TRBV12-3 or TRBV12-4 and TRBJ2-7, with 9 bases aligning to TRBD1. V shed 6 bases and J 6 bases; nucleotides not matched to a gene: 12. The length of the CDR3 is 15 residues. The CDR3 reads CASSPRDRVGREQYF. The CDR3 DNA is TGTGCCAGCAGCCCCCGGGACAGGGTAGGCCGCGAGCAGTACTTC.

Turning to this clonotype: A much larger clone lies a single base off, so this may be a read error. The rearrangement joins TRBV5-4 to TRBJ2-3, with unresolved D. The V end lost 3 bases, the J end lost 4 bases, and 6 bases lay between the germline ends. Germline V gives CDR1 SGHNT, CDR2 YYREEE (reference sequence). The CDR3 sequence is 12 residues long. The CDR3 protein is CASSSPADTQYF. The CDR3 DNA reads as TGTGCCAGCAGCTCCCCAGCAGATACGCAGTATTTT.